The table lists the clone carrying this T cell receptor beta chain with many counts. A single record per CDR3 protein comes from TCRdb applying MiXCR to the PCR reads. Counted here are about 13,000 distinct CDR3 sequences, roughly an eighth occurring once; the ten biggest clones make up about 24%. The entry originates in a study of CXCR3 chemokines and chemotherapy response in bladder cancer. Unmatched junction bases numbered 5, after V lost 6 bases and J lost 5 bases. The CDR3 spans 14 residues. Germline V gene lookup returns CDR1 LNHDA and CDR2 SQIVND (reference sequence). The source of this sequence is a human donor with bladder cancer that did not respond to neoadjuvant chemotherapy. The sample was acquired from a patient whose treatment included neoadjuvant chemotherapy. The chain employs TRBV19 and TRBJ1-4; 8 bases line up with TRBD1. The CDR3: CASSGDRRNEKLFF. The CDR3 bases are TGTGCCAGTAGCGGGGACAGGAGGAATGAAAAACTGTTTTTT.